The clone carrying this T cell receptor beta chain has just a few counts. The antigen remains undetermined. This specimen comes from a study of T-cell memory formation after mild COVID-19. Study-wide background: Largely donor-specific TCR clusters were found.

Study-level points and caveats: Detection of some responders pre-infection suggested pre-existing cross-reactive memory T cells participated.

Sample barcodes and UMIs were carried by the TCR alpha and TCR beta cDNA libraries that 5'RACE generated with constant-segment primers. TCRdb used MiXCR to reprocess the 5' RACE reads, holding one entry per CDR3 protein. Of more than 450,000 distinct CDR3 sequences in the sample, over 15% were seen once. Trimming took off 0 bases at V and 5 bases at J, with 18 bases between the two ends. Germline values: CDR1 DFQATT, CDR2 SNEGSKA (reference sequence). CDR3 length: 16 residues. The receptor was isolated from an adult woman who had mild COVID-19 (a few samples of this study predate the infection). Cell type and time point are not known. Sample: PBMCs or a T cell subset sorted from them (not recorded which). The J gene is TRBJ2-3, the V gene TRBV20-1; D may be TRBD2 (5 bases). This chain's CDR3 is CSARDRLAPAGDTQYF. The CDR3 DNA reads TGCAGTGCTAGAGATAGATTAGCGCCTGCGGGAGATACGCAGTATTTT.